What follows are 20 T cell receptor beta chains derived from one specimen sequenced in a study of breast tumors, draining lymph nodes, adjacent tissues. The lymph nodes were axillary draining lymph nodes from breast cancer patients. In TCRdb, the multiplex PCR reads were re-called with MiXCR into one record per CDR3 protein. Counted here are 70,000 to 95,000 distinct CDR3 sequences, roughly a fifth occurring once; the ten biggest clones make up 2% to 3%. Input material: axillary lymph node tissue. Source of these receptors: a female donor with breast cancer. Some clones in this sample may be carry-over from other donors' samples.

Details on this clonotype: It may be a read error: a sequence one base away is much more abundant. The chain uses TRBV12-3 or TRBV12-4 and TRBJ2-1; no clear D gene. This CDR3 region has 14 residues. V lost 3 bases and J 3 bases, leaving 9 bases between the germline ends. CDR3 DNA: TGTGCCAGCAGTTTTCGTGGAGTCTACAATGAGCAGTTCTTC. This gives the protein CASSFRGVYNEQFF.

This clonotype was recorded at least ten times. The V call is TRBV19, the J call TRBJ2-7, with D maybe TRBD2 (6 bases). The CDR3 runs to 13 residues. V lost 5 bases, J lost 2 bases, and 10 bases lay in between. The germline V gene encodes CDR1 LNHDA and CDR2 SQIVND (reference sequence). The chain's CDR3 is CASSAGRTYEQYF. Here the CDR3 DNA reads TGTGCCAGTAGTGCGGGACGGACCTACGAGCAGTACTTC.

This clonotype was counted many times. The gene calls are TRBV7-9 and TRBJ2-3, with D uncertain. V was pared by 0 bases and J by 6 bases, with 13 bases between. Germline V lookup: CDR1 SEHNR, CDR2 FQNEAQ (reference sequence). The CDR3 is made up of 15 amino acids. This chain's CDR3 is CASSLAEYPGDTQYF. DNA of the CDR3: TGTGCCAGCAGCTTAGCGGAGTACCCCGGGGATACGCAGTATTTT. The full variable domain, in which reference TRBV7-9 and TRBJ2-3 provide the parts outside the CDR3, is DTGVSQNPRHKITKRGQNVTFRCDPISEHNRLYWYRQTLGQGPEFLTYFQNEAQLEKSRLLSDRFSAERPKGSFSTLEIQRTEQGDSAMYLCASSLAEYPGDTQYFGPGTRLTVL.

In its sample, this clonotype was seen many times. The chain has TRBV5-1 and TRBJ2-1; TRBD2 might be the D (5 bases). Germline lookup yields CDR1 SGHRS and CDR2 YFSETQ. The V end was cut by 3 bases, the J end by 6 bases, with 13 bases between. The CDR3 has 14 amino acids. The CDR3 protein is CASSWRTSVNEQFF. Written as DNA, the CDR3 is TGCGCCAGCAGCTGGAGGACCTCGGTCAATGAGCAGTTCTTC.

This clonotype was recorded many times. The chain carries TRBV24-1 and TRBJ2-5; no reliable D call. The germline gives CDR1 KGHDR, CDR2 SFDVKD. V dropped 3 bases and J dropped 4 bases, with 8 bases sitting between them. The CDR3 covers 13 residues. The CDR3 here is CATSDGVPETQYF. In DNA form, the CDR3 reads TGTGCCACCAGTGATGGCGTCCCAGAGACCCAGTACTTC.

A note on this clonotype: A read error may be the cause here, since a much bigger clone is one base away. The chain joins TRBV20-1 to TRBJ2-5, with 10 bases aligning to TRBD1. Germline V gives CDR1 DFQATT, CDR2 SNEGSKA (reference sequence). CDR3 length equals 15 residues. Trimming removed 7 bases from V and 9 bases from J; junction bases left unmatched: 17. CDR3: CSVPRRTGGTEAQYF. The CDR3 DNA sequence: TGCAGTGTTCCAAGGAGGACAGGGGGAACGGAGGCCCAGTACTTC.

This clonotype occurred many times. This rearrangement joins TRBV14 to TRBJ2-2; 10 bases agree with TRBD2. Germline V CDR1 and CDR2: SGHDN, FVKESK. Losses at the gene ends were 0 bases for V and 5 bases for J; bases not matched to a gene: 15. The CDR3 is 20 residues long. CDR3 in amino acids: CASSQDPPLAGWLRTGELFF. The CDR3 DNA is TGTGCCAGCAGCCAAGACCCCCCACTAGCGGGGTGGCTAAGAACCGGGGAGCTGTTTTTT.

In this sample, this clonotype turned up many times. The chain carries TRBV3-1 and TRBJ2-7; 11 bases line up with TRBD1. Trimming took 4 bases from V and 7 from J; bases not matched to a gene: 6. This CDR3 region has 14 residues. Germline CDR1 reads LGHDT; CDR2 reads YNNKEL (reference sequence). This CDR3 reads CASSRRDRGWEQYF. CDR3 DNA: TGTGCCAGCAGCCGACGGGACAGGGGGTGGGAGCAGTACTTC.

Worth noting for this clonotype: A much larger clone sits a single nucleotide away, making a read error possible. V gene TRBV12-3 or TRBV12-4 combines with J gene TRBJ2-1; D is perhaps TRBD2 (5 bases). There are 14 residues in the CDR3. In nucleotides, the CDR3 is TGTGCCAGCAGTTTAGGAGGGCGGGTAAATGAGCGGTTCTTC. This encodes CASSLGGRVNERFF.

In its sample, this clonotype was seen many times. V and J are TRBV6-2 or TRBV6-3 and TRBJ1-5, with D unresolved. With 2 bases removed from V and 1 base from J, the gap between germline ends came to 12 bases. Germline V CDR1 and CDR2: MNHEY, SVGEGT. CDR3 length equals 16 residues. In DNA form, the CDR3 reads TGTGCCAGCAGTTACCGCACTGATGTAAGCAATCAGCCCCAGCATTTT. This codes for CASSYRTDVSNQPQHF.

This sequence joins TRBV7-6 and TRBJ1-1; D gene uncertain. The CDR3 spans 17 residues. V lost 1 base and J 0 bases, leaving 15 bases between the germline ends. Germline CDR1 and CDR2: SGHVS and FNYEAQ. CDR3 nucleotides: TGTGCCAGCAGCTTAGACTCTCCCGGTCAGATGAACACTGAAGCTTTCTTT. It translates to CASSLDSPGQMNTEAFF.

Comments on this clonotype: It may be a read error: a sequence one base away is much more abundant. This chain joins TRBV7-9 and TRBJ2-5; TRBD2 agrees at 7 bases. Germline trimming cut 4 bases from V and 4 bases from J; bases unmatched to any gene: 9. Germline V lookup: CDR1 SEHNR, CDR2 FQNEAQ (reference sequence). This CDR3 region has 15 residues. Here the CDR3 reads CASSWGTGGGETQYF. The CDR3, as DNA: TGTGCCAGCAGCTGGGGGACTGGCGGGGGAGAGACCCAGTACTTC.

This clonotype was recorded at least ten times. The DNA for the CDR3 is TGTGCCAGCAGCTTGTTTCGGAATGAGCAGTTCTTC. Protein sequence: CASSLFRNEQFF. The rearrangement uses TRBV5-5 and TRBJ2-1; no definite D call. This CDR3 contains 12 residues. V dropped 1 base and J dropped 7 bases, with 6 bases sitting between them. Looked up from germline, CDR1 is SGHKS and CDR2 is YYEKEE (reference sequence).

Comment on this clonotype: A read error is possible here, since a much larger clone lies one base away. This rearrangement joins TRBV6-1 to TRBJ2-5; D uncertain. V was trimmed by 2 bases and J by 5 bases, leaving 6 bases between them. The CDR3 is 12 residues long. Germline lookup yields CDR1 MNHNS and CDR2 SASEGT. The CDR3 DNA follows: TGTGCCAGCAGTGAACAGTTGGAGACCCAGTACTTC. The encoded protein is CASSEQLETQYF.

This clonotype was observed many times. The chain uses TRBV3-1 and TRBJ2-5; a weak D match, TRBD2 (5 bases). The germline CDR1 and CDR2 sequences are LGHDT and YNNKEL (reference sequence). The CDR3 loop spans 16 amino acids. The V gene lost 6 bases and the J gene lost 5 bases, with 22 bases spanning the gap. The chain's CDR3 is CASSSKERSREETQYF. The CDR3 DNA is TGTGCCAGCAGTTCCAAAGAGCGGAGTAGGGAGGAGACCCAGTACTTC.

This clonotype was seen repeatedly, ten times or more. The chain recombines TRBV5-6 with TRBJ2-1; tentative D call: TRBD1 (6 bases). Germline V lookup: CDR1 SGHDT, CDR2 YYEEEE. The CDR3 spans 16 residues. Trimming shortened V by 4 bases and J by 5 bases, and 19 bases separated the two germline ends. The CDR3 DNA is TGTGCCAGCAGCGGCCAGGCGCCAGGGGATCACAATGAGCAGTTCTTC. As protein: CASSGQAPGDHNEQFF.

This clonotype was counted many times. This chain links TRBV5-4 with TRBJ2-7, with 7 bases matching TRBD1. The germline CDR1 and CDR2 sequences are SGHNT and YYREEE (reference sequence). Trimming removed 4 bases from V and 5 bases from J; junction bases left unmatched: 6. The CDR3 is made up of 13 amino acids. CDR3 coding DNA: TGTGCCAGCAGCCTGGACAGGTTCCACGAGCAGTACTTC. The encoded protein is CASSLDRFHEQYF.

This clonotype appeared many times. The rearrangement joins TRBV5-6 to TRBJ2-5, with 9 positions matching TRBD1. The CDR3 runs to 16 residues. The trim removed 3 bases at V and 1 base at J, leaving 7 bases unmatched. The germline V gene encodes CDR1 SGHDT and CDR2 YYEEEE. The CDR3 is CASSWTGTGFQETQYF. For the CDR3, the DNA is TGTGCCAGCAGCTGGACCGGGACAGGGTTCCAAGAGACCCAGTACTTC.

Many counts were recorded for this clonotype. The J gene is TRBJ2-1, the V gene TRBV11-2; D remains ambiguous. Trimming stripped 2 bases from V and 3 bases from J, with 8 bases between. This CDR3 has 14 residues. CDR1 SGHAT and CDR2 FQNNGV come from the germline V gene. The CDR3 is CASSLKWSYNEQFF. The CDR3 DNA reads TGTGCCAGCAGCTTAAAGTGGAGCTACAATGAGCAGTTCTTC.

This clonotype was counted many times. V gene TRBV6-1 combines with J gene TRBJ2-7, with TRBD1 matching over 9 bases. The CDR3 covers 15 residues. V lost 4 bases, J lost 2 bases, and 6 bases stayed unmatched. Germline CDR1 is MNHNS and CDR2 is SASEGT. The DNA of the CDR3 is TGTGCCAGCAGTGGGACGGGACAGGGACCCTACGAGCAGTACTTC. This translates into CASSGTGQGPYEQYF.